The 31 T cell receptor beta chains reported below all come from one sample, sequenced in a study of blood T cell repertoires in COVID-19. Clones were sequenced by immunoSEQ multiplex PCR, and TCRdb holds only the in-frame ones, with some missing. The table lists some 200,000 clones, around 85% of them singletons, with approximately 1.3% in the top ten. Sequenced: PBMCs or T cells enriched from blood (not recorded which). Receptors were obtained from a woman aged 40 to 50 with acute COVID-19.

The V gene is TRBV12-3 or TRBV12-4, the J gene TRBJ1-2, with TRBD1 as a possible D gene (6 bases). The CDR3 has 13 amino acids. Trimming took 7 bases from V and 6 from J, leaving 15 bases between them. The chain's CDR3 is CASKVLAGDGYTF. The CDR3 DNA is TGTGCCAGCAAAGTCCTGGCAGGGGATGGCTACACCTTC.

This sequence joins TRBV7-9 and TRBJ2-5, with a tentative D call TRBD1 (5 bases). From germline, CDR1 is SEHNR and CDR2 FQNEAQ (reference sequence). CDR3 length: 14 amino acids. The germline V and J ends were trimmed by 1 base and 0 bases, with 6 bases remaining between them. The CDR3 region is CASSLDRHQETQYF. CDR3 nucleotide sequence: TGTGCCAGCAGCTTAGACAGGCACCAAGAGACCCAGTACTTC.

The chain combines TRBV5-1 with TRBJ2-7; 12 positions agree with TRBD2. J lost 5 bases, V lost 2 bases, and 14 bases had no gene match. The CDR3 loop spans 18 amino acids. CDR1 is SGHRS, CDR2 YFSETQ, per germline. The CDR3 DNA follows: TGCGCCAGCAGCTTCCGAGGCCTAGCGGGAGGGGGTTGGGACGAGCAGTACTTC. Its translation is CASSFRGLAGGGWDEQYF.

This chain joins TRBV27 and TRBJ1-1; the D is unclear. Germline values: CDR1 MNHEY, CDR2 SMNVEV (reference sequence). CDR3 length: 14 residues. Trimming cost V 5 bases and J 10 bases, with 20 bases left between them. For the CDR3, the DNA is TGTGCCAGCAGTCCGAGTGGGCCCAATTTTAGAGCTTTCTTT. Amino acid sequence: CASSPSGPNFRAFF.

J is TRBJ1-4 and V is TRBV7-2; TRBD1 matches 10 bases. This CDR3 spans 15 amino acids. Germline V gene sequence: CDR1 SGHTA, CDR2 FQGNSA. V lost 5 bases to trimming and J lost 10 bases; unmatched junction nucleotides: 10. This CDR3 is CASSPRPGQGSKLFF. The CDR3 DNA sequence: TGTGCCAGCAGCCCCCGCCCGGGACAGGGGTCAAAACTGTTTTTT.

This clone occurred once. J is TRBJ2-5 and V is TRBV11-2, with 16 bases identical to TRBD2. CDR1 and CDR2 from the germline V gene are SGHAT and FQNNGV. The CDR3 runs 17 residues. The V gene end was trimmed by 5 bases and the J gene end by 2 bases; junction bases not matched to a gene: 5. This chain's CDR3 is CASSQKGLAGGQETQYF. The CDR3 bases are TGTGCCAGCAGCCAAAAGGGACTAGCGGGGGGGCAAGAGACCCAGTACTTC.

CDR3 sequence reads: CASRDSSYEQYF. The CDR3 nucleotides are TGTGCCAGCCGGGACAGCTCCTACGAGCAGTACTTC. This chain links TRBV6-5 with TRBJ2-7; 7 nucleotides line up with TRBD1. The CDR3 runs to 12 residues. Germline lookup yields CDR1 MNHEY and CDR2 SVGAGI. V dropped 8 bases and J dropped 0; count of bases not matched to a gene: 1.

V is TRBV19 and J is TRBJ2-4; 10 bases line up with TRBD2. The CDR3 extends over 18 amino acids. The J segment lost 3 bases and the V segment lost 3 bases, leaving 11 bases of the junction unmatched. Looked up from germline, CDR1 is LNHDA and CDR2 is SQIVND (reference sequence). The CDR3 DNA reads TGTGCCAGTAGTATCGCCCATTCACTAGCGGGATACAAAAACATTCAGTACTTC. It encodes CASSIAHSLAGYKNIQYF.

The rearrangement links TRBV27 to TRBJ1-1; D gene unclear. The V gene lost 8 bases and the J gene lost 0 bases, with 13 bases spanning the gap. Germline CDR1 reads MNHEY; CDR2 reads SMNVEV (reference sequence). The CDR3 length is 14 residues. The CDR3 reads CASRGPVLNTEAFF. The CDR3 DNA follows: TGTGCCAGCCGAGGCCCAGTCTTGAACACTGAAGCTTTCTTT.

V is TRBV2 and J is TRBJ2-3, with D maybe TRBD2 (5 bases). CDR1 and CDR2 (germline): SNHLY, FYNNEI. CDR3 length: 16 residues. The V end lost 7 bases, the J end lost 2 bases, and 19 bases lay between the germline ends. CDR3 loop: CASTEGLAQHTDTQYF. DNA for the CDR3: TGTGCCAGCACCGAGGGATTAGCGCAGCACACAGATACGCAGTATTTT.

The V gene is TRBV14, the J gene TRBJ2-1; 7 bases match TRBD2. The CDR3 length is 15 residues. Trimming removed 0 bases from V and 8 bases from J; junction bases left unmatched: 7. Germline lookup yields CDR1 SGHDN and CDR2 FVKESK. CDR3 loop: CASSQDSREWYEQFF. The CDR3 DNA reads TGTGCCAGCAGCCAAGATTCGCGGGAGTGGTATGAGCAGTTCTTC.

V usage is TRBV13 and J usage is TRBJ2-2; TRBD2 matches 11 bases. J gave up 5 bases and V 4 bases, and 3 bases lay outside the gene matches. Germline V gives CDR1 PRHDT, CDR2 FYEKMQ (reference sequence). The CDR3 totals 15 residues. In DNA, the CDR3 is TGTGCCAGCAGCTCCGGGACTAGCGGAACCGGGGAGCTGTTTTTT. Protein: CASSSGTSGTGELFF.

The chain links TRBV27 to TRBJ2-5, with TRBD2 matching over 8 bases. Germline-derived CDR1 and CDR2 are MNHEY and SMNVEV (reference sequence). J was trimmed by 2 bases and V by 9 bases; bases with no gene match: 11. The CDR3 runs 15 residues. The CDR3 protein is CASSGGAGAQETQYF. For the CDR3, the DNA is TGTGCCAGTTCCGGAGGAGCGGGGGCACAAGAGACCCAGTACTTC.

This clone was observed a handful of times. J is TRBJ2-1 and V is TRBV4-3; D is perhaps TRBD2 (5 bases). Germline CDR1 and CDR2: LGHNA and YSLEER. Trimming left V 3 bases short and J 5 bases short, with 14 bases between. The CDR3 spans 15 residues. As DNA, the CDR3 is TGCGCCAGCAGCCAGGACTCACAGCTAGACAATGAGCAGTTCTTC. Amino acids: CASSQDSQLDNEQFF.

The rearrangement uses TRBV2 and TRBJ2-5; possible D gene TRBD2, 6 bases. Deletions cut 6 bases from V and 5 bases from J, with 22 bases between. Looked up from germline, CDR1 is SNHLY and CDR2 is FYNNEI. This CDR3 region has 16 residues. CDR3 nucleotide sequence: TGTGCCAGCAGGCGGGGTTTTGGTGTCCGGTCGGAGACCCAGTACTTC. This codes for CASRRGFGVRSETQYF.

The chain recombines TRBV7-2 with TRBJ2-5; 8 nucleotides align to TRBD1. V gave up 3 bases and J gave up 1 base; unmatched junction bases: 4. The germline V gene encodes CDR1 SGHTA and CDR2 FQGNSA. This CDR3 is built from 15 residues. This CDR3 reads CASSLDRARQETQYF. CDR3 DNA: TGTGCCAGCAGCTTGGACAGGGCCCGCCAAGAGACCCAGTACTTC.

The chain uses TRBV4-3 and TRBJ2-1, with D hard to call. The CDR3 consists of 12 residues. V was shortened by 1 base and J by 11 bases, with 9 bases between the two germline ends. The germline V gene encodes CDR1 LGHNA and CDR2 YSLEER. CDR3 residues: CASSQGATKQFF. The CDR3 bases are TGCGCCAGCAGCCAAGGGGCAACCAAGCAGTTCTTC.

The chain links TRBV28 to TRBJ1-2, with 11 bases fitting TRBD1. J was trimmed by 7 bases and V by 5 bases; bases with no gene match: 6. Germline CDR1 is MDHEN and CDR2 is SYDVKM. This CDR3 has 14 residues. CDR3 sequence reads: CASSEGQGAFGYTF. The CDR3 DNA sequence: TGTGCCAGCAGTGAAGGACAGGGGGCTTTTGGCTACACCTTC.

The rearrangement links TRBV10-1 to TRBJ2-7; a weak D match, TRBD1 (5 bases). Trimming shortened V by 5 bases and J by 0 bases, and 8 bases separated the two germline ends. The CDR3 is 13 amino acids. From germline, CDR1 is WNHNN and CDR2 SYGVQD (reference sequence). The DNA of the CDR3 is TGCGCCAGCAGTCAGGGCAGCTCCTACGAGCAGTACTTC. Translating gives CASSQGSSYEQYF.

The J gene is TRBJ2-1, the V gene TRBV4-1; TRBD2 matches 7 bases. CDR1 and CDR2 from the germline V gene are MGHRA and YSYEKL. The junction had 11 bases not matched to a gene; V was cut back by 2 bases and J by 7 bases. The CDR3 covers 16 residues. CDR3 coding DNA: TGCGCCAGCAGCCAAACAGCGGGAAGGTCGTTTAATGAGCAGTTCTTC. Translating gives CASSQTAGRSFNEQFF.

This chain uses TRBV29-1 with TRBJ1-2, with D possibly being TRBD1 (6 bases). Germline-derived CDR1 and CDR2 are SQVTM and ANQGSEA. The CDR3 is made up of 12 amino acids. V lost 7 bases, J lost 0 bases, and 9 bases lay in between. The CDR3 nucleotides are TGCAGCGCGGACAGAGCTAACTATGGCTACACCTTC. It codes for CSADRANYGYTF.

This clone has a handful of counts. The chain carries TRBV24-1 and TRBJ2-1; 9 nucleotides line up with TRBD2. Germline values: CDR1 KGHDR, CDR2 SFDVKD. The CDR3 loop spans 13 amino acids. The junction had 4 bases not matched to a gene; V was cut back by 6 bases and J by 8 bases. The CDR3 here is CATSYGGRDEQFF. CDR3 bases: TGTGCCACCAGTTACGGCGGGAGGGATGAGCAGTTCTTC.

The chain has TRBV19 and TRBJ2-7; 8 bases match TRBD1. In germline, CDR1 is LNHDA, CDR2 SQIVND (reference sequence). Losses at the gene ends were 5 bases for V and 4 bases for J; bases not matched to a gene: 10. There are 15 residues in the CDR3. The CDR3 spells CASSALGQGQYEQYF. Written as DNA, the CDR3 is TGTGCCAGTAGTGCCCTAGGACAGGGCCAGTACGAGCAGTACTTC.

V is TRBV15 and J is TRBJ2-1; 12 nucleotides align to TRBD2. V shed 2 bases and J 4 bases; nucleotides not matched to a gene: 15. The CDR3 loop spans 20 amino acids. CDR1 is LNHNV and CDR2 is YYDKDF in the germline V gene (reference sequence). The DNA of the CDR3 is TGTGCCACCAGCAGAATAACAACTCGGCCTAGCGGGAGGGTGTACAATGAGCAGTTCTTC. Protein: CATSRITTRPSGRVYNEQFF.

The rearrangement joins TRBV6-6 to TRBJ1-4, with a possible D match to TRBD1 (6 bases). V lost 6 bases to trimming and J lost 4 bases, with 12 bases between them. The CDR3 is 14 amino acids. Germline V gene sequence: CDR1 MNHNY, CDR2 SVGAGI (reference sequence). CDR3 in amino acids: CASSHGQLNEKLFF. DNA for the CDR3: TGTGCCAGCAGCCACGGACAGCTTAATGAAAAACTGTTTTTT.

This clone has a handful of counts. The chain couples TRBV3-1 (or the pseudogene TRBV3-2) to TRBJ2-2; the D is unclear. The V end was cut by 0 bases, the J end by 1 base, with 9 bases between. Germline CDR1 reads LGHDT; CDR2 reads YNNKEL (reference sequence). This CDR3 comprises 16 residues. The CDR3 protein is CASSQDIPVNTGELFF. CDR3 nucleotides: TGTGCCAGCAGCCAAGATATTCCTGTGAACACCGGGGAGCTGTTTTTT.

This chain joins TRBV14 and TRBJ1-1; the D is unclear. V was shortened by 1 base and J by 11 bases, with 8 bases between the two germline ends. Germline V gene data show CDR1 as SGHDN and CDR2 as FVKESK. The CDR3 runs to 11 residues. The CDR3 sequence is CASSQGPWAFF. The CDR3 nucleotides are TGTGCCAGCAGCCAAGGGCCGTGGGCTTTCTTT.

This clone was found once. This sequence joins TRBV5-1 and TRBJ1-6; 7 bases map to TRBD1. The CDR3 has 15 residues. V shed 3 bases and J 3 bases; nucleotides not matched to a gene: 3. The germline V gene has CDR1 SGHRS and CDR2 YFSETQ. The CDR3 nucleotides read TGCGCCAGCAGCTCGGGACAGCGCTATAATTCACCCCTCCACTTT. This encodes CASSSGQRYNSPLHF.

J is TRBJ1-1 and V is TRBV7-9; 9 nucleotides match TRBD1. CDR3 length equals 15 residues. The germline V gene encodes CDR1 SEHNR and CDR2 FQNEAQ (reference sequence). Trimming took 5 bases from V and 7 from J; bases not matched to a gene: 11. The CDR3 DNA sequence: TGTGCCAGCAGCGATCCGACAGGGGGAGTGGGTGAAGCTTTCTTT. It specifies CASSDPTGGVGEAFF.

The chain has TRBV29-1 and TRBJ1-2; possible D gene TRBD1, 6 bases. V gave up 4 bases and J gave up 8 bases, with 26 bases separating them. This CDR3 comprises 16 residues. CDR1 SQVTM and CDR2 ANQGSEA come from the germline V gene. CDR3 in DNA: TGCAGCGTTGGGGAAAGGTCCCGGGGGGGCATTGAAGGCTACACCTTC. Amino acids: CSVGERSRGGIEGYTF.

To note about this clone: Within the sample, other DNA sequences also encode this same CDR3. CDR3 coding DNA: TGTGCCAGTAGTATAGGGACAGGGGGCAATCAGCCCCAGCATTTT. It is translated as CASSIGTGGNQPQHF. The chain combines TRBV19 with TRBJ1-5; 9 bases are shared with TRBD1. The germline gives CDR1 LNHDA, CDR2 SQIVND (reference sequence). With 1 base clipped from V and 2 bases from J, the junction kept 0 bases outside the gene matches. The CDR3 is 15 amino acids.